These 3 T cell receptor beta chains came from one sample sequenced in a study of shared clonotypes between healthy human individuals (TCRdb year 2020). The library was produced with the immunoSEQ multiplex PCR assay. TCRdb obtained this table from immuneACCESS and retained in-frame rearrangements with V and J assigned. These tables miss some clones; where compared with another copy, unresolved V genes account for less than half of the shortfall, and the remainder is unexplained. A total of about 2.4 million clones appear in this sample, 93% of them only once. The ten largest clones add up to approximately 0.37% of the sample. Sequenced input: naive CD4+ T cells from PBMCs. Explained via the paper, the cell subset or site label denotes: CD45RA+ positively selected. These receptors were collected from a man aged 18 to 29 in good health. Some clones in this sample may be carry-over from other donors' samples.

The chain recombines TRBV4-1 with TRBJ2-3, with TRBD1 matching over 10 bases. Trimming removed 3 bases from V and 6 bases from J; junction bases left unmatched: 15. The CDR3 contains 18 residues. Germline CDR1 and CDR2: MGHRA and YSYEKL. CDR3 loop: CASSHSRIRDRGYDTQYF. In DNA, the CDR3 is TGCGCCAGCAGCCACTCACGAATCCGGGACAGGGGTTACGATACGCAGTATTTT.

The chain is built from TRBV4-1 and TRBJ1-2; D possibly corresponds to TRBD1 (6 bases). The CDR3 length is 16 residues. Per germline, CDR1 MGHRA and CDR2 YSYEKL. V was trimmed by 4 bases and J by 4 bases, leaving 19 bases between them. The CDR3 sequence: CASSPKQLQGSYGYTF. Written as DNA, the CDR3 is TGCGCCAGCAGCCCCAAGCAGCTCCAGGGGAGCTATGGCTACACCTTC.

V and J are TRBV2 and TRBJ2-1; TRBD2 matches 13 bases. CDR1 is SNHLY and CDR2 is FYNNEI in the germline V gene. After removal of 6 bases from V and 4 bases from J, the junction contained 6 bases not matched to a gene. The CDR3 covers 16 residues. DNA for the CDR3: TGTGCCAGCAGGGGACTAGCGGGGCAAAGGTACAATGAGCAGTTCTTC. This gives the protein CASRGLAGQRYNEQFF.